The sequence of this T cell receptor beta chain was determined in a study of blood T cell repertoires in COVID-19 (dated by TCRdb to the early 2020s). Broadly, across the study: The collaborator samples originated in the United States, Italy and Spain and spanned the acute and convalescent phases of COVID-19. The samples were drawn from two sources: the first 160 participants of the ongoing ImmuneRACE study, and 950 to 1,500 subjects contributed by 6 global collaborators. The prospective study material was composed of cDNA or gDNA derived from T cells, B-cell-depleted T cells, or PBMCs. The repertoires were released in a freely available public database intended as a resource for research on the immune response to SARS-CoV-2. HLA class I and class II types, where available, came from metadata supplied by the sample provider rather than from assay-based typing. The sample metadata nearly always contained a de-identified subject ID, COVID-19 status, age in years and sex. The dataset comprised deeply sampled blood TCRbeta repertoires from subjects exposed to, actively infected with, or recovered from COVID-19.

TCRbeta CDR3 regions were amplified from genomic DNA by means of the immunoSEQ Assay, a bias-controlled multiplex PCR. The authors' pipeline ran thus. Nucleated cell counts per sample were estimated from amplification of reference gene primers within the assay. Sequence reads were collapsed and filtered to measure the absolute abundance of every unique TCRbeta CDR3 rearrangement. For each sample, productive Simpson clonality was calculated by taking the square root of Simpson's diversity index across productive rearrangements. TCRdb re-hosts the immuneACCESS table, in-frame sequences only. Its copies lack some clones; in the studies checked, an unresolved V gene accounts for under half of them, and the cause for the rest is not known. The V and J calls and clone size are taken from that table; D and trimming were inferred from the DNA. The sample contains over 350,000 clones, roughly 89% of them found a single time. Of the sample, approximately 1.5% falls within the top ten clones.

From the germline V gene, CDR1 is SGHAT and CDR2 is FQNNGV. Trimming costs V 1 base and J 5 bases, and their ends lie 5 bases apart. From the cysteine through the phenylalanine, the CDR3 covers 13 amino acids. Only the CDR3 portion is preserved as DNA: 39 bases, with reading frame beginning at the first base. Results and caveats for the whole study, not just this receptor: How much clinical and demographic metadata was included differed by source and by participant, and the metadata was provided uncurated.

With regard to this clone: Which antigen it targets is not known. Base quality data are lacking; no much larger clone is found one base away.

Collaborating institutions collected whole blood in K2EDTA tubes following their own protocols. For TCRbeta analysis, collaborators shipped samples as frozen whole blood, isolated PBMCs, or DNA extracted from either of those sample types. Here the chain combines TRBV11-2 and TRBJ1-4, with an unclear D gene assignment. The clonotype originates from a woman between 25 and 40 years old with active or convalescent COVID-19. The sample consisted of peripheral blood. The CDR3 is CASSLGPNEKLFF. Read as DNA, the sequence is TGTGCCAGCAGCTTAGGGCCCAATGAAAAACTGTTTTTT.